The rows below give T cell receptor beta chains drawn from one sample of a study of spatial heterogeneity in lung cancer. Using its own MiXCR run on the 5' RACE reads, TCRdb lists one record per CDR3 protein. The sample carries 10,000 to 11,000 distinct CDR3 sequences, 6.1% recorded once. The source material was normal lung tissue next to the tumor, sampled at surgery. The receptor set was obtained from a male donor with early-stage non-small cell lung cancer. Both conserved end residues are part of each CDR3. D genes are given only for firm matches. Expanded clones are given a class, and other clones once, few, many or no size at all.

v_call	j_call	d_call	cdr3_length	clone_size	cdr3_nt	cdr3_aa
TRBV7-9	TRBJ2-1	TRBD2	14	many	TGTGCCAGCAAGGCGGGGGGGCCAACCCATGAGCAGTTCTTC	CASKAGGPTHEQFF
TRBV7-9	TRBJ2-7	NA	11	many	TGTGCCAGCAGCCTTTCCCCCGAGCAGTACTTC	CASSLSPEQYF
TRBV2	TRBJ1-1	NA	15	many	TGTGCCAGCAGCTCCCAGGGGCAGATGTGGACTGAAGCTTTCTTT	CASSSQGQMWTEAFF
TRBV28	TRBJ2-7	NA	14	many	TGTGCCAGCAGTTTGACCGGGGACCAGTACGAGCAGTACTTC	CASSLTGDQYEQYF
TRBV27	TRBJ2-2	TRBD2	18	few	TGTGCCAGCAGTTTTTCGGCGCTAGCGGGGGGAGGCACCGGGGAGCTGTTTTTT	CASSFSALAGGGTGELFF
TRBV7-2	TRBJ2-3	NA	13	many	TGTGCCAGCAGCTTAGCCAGAACTAATACGCAGTATTTT	CASSLARTNTQYF
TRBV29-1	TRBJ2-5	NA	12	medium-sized	TGCAGCGGCGAAGTGAACCAAGAGACCCAGTACTTC	CSGEVNQETQYF
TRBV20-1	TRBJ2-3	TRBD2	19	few	TGCAGTGCTCCCGGGACAGGGACTAGCGGGAGTACGGGGACAGATACGCAGTATTTT	CSAPGTGTSGSTGTDTQYF
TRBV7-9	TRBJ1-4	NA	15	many	TGTGCCAGCAGCCACGAGGTTGCAACTAATGAAAAACTGTTTTTT	CASSHEVATNEKLFF
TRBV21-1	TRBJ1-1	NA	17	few	TGTGCCAGCAGCAAATTAGCAGGCAGCGAGGAGGACACTGAAGCTTTCTTT	CASSKLAGSEEDTEAFF
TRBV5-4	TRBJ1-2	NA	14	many	TGTGCCAGCAGCTTGGCCGGGACAACTCGTGGCTACACCTTC	CASSLAGTTRGYTF
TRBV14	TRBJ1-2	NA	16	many	TGTGCCAGCAGCCAAGTGATGAGGGAGGGATCCTATGGCTACACCTTC	CASSQVMREGSYGYTF
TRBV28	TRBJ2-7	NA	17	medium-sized	TGTGCCAGCATGCCGGGACAAGGGGCCCGGGGTTCCTACGAGCAGTACTTC	CASMPGQGARGSYEQYF
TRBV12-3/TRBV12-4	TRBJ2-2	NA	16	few	TGTGCCAGCAGTTTTGGACTCGGAACGAACACCGGGGAGCTGTTTTTT	CASSFGLGTNTGELFF
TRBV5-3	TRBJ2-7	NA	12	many	TGTGCCTTTTATGGACCCGTCGGCGAGCAGTACTTC	CAFYGPVGEQYF
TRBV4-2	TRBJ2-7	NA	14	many	TGTGCCAGCAGCCAAGATATTCTCTCCTACGAGCAGTACTTC	CASSQDILSYEQYF
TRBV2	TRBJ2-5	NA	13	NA	TGTGCCAGCAGTGAGGAGGCCCAAGAGACCCAGTACTTC	CASSEEAQETQYF
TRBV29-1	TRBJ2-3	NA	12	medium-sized	TGCAGCGTTGAACCCGGGCCAGATACGCAGTATTTT	CSVEPGPDTQYF
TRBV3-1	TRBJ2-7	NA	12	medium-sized	TGTGCCAGCAGCCCTACCGGCGGCGAGCAGTACTTC	CASSPTGGEQYF
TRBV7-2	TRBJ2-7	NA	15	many	TGTGCCAGCAGCCATCAAGTGGGGGGTGCCTACGAGCAGTACTTC	CASSHQVGGAYEQYF
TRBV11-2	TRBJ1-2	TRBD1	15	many	TGTGCCAGCAGGCGCCCAGGGGGCCCCGCGTATGGCTACACCTTC	CASRRPGGPAYGYTF
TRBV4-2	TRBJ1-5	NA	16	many	TGTGCCAGCAGCCAAGAGACGACCGGAGGGGATCAGCCCCAGCATTTT	CASSQETTGGDQPQHF
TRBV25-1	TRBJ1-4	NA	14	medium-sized	TGTGCCAGCAGTGAATCGGGCTCGGGTGAAAAACTGTTTTTT	CASSESGSGEKLFF
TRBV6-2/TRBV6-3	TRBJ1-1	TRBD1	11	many	TGTGCCAGTCTACAGGGGACTGAAGCTTTCTTT	CASLQGTEAFF
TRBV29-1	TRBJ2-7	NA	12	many	TGCAGCGTTGCCCACGGACTCTACGAGCAGTACTTC	CSVAHGLYEQYF
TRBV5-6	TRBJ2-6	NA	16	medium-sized	TGTGCCAGCAGCTTGGATTTCGCCTCTGGGGCCAACGTCCTGACTTTC	CASSLDFASGANVLTF
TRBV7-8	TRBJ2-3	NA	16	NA	TGTGCCAGCAGCGAATCATGGGCTGAAAGTGGAGATACGCAGTATTTT	CASSESWAESGDTQYF
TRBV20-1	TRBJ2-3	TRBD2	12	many	TGCAGTGCTACCCTAGCGGGCGGTACGCAGTATTTT	CSATLAGGTQYF
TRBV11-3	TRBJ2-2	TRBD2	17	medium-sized	TGTGCCAGCAGCCCATCTCTCGTCGGTAGCGGGACGGGGGAGCTGTTTTTT	CASSPSLVGSGTGELFF
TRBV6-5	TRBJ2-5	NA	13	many	TGTGCCAGCCGATACGGGAACCAAGAGACCCAGTACTTC	CASRYGNQETQYF
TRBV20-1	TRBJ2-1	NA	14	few	TGCAGTGCTAGTGGGGACGCGGGGGCCAATGAGCAGTTCTTC	CSASGDAGANEQFF
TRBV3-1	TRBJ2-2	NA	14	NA	TGTGCCAGCAGCCAAGGACCGAACACCGGGGAGCTGTTTTTT	CASSQGPNTGELFF
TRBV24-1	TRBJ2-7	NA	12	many	TGTGCCACCAGTGACCCGGGGACCATGATGTACTTC	CATSDPGTMMYF
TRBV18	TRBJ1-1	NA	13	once	TGTGCCAGCTCAGCATGGGGGATGGCTGAAGCTTTCTTT	CASSAWGMAEAFF
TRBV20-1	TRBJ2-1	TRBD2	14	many	TGCAGTGCTAAGACTAGCGGGACTTTGGTTGAGCAGTTCTTC	CSAKTSGTLVEQFF
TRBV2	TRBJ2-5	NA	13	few	TGTGCCAGCATTCGGGACGTGCAAGAGACCCAGTACTTC	CASIRDVQETQYF
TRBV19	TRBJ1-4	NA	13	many	TGTGCCACCCCGGGACCTGAGGGGGAAAAACTGTTTTTT	CATPGPEGEKLFF
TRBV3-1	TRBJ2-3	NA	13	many	TGTGCCAGCAGCCAAGAATGGGCCCCGTCGCAGTATTTT	CASSQEWAPSQYF
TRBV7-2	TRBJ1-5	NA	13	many	TGTGCCAGCAGCTTAAGGGTAGAACAGCCCCAGCATTTT	CASSLRVEQPQHF
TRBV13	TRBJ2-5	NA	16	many	TGTGCCAGCAGCTTAGAAGGGGGACCCCTCCAAGAGACCCAGTACTTC	CASSLEGGPLQETQYF
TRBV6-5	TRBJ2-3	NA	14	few	TGTGCCAGCAGGAAGGGCGGATACACAGATACGCAGTATTTT	CASRKGGYTDTQYF
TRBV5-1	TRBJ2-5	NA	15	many	TGCGCCAGCAGCCCTGAGACGGGGAGTCGGGAGACCCAGTACTTC	CASSPETGSRETQYF
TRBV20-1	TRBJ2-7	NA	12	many	TGCAGTGACAAGGTCCCCCCGCCTGCGCAGTACTTC	CSDKVPPPAQYF
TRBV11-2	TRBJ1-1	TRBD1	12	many	TGTGCCTCAGGGGGAACGGACACTGAAGCTTTCTTT	CASGGTDTEAFF
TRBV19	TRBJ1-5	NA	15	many	TGTGCCAGTAGTAAATTGGAGGGGAGCAATCAGCCCCAGCATTTT	CASSKLEGSNQPQHF
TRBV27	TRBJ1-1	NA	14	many	TGTGCCAGCACCAATTCACAGGGAGGCACTGAAGCTTTCTTT	CASTNSQGGTEAFF
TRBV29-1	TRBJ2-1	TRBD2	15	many	TGCAGCGTTGAAGATACGACTAGCGGGTCCGATGAGCAGTTCTTC	CSVEDTTSGSDEQFF
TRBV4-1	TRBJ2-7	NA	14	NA	TGCGCCAGCAGCCAAGACCCAGGGCCTTACGAGCAGTACTTC	CASSQDPGPYEQYF
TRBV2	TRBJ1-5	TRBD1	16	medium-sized	TGTGCCAGCAGTACTCCCGGGACAGGGGCCAATCAGCCCCAGCATTTT	CASSTPGTGANQPQHF
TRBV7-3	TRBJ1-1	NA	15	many	TGTGCCAGCAGCTTTACCAGGGTTGCGAACACTGAAGCTTTCTTT	CASSFTRVANTEAFF
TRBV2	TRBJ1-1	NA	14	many	TGTGCCAGCATGGAACAGGCCGGCGCAACTGAAGCTTTCTTT	CASMEQAGATEAFF
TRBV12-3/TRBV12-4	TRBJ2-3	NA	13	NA	TGTGCCAGCAGGACAGGACTGACAGATACGCAGTATTTT	CASRTGLTDTQYF
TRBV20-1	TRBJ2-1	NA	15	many	TGCAGTGCTAGAGATTTCGGCAGGCATCGGAATGAGCAGTTCTTC	CSARDFGRHRNEQFF
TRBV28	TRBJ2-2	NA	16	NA	TGTGCCAGCAGTTTAACTCAGGGTCTGAACACCGGGGAGCTGTTTTTT	CASSLTQGLNTGELFF
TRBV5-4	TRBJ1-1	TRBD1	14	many	TGTGCCAGCAGCTTGAGTGGGACAGGGGGCGAAGCTTTCTTT	CASSLSGTGGEAFF